The TCR beta chain under discussion was sequenced for a study of blood T cells in healthy people across ages. Background on the study: Capture by template switching was about one barcoded beta molecule per two T cells.

The draw of peripheral blood yielded ten milliliters from each donor. They isolated at least 6 million PBMCs from each sample. The CDR3 is made up of 15 amino acids. A second about 6 to 12 cycle PCR used barcoded and J-beta primers. Every single cDNA molecule received a tag from a template-switch adaptor with 12 random nucleotides. TCRdb processed the 5' RACE reads anew with MiXCR; each CDR3 protein has one entry. The sample shows around 750,000 distinct CDR3 sequences, about 53% of them seen only once. This TCR was recovered from a man older than 75 in good health. The sequencing sample was made of blood. V is TRBV12-3 or TRBV12-4 and J is TRBJ2-1; perhaps TRBD1 as D (5 bases). The DNA end is more similar to TRBJ2-7, so the J call may be wrong. CDR3 sequence (DNA): TGTGCCAGCAGCCCGGAAAGGGGTCGGTACAATGAGCAGTACTTC. Encoded protein: CASSPERGRYNEQYF.